The rows below give T cell receptor beta chains drawn from one sample of a study of blood T cell repertoires in COVID-19. Data came from immunoSEQ multiplex PCR; TCRdb stores just in-frame clones and leaves some out. The table lists 70,000 to 90,000 clones, 79% of them singletons. Material for sequencing was peripheral blood. The origin of the receptors is a human donor in a cohort sampled during active COVID-19. Each CDR3 is given with its conserved first and last residue.

v_call,cdr3_aa
TRBV14,CASSQENRANYGYTF
TRBV9,CASSGPNQPQHF
TRBV6-2/TRBV6-3,CASSYRAGLSSDAFF
TRBV18,CASSPPNAEADTQYF
TRBV15,CATSQGARDEQYF
TRBV7-2,CASSLGIANEKLFF
TRBV28,CASSLFGAGVEETQYF
TRBV9,CASSVGSGSGTTYNEQFF
TRBV27,CASSFPAAGHNEQFF
TRBV28,CAISGRKAYEQYF
TRBV24-1,CATSGRREASTDTQYF
TRBV4-3,CASSHGLAGDQETQYF
TRBV5-1,CASSPLTGTNTGELFF
TRBV2,CASSEARRGDGYTF
TRBV6-6,CASSYDRARVNEQFF
TRBV3-1/TRBV3-2,CASSPGLGFYEQYF
TRBV19,CASRTTGENTEAFF
TRBV11-3,CASSSDRVNTGELFF
TRBV2,CASLPQGTGRTDTQYF
TRBV5-4,CASSPYTGTGGNEQFF
TRBV5-1,CASSLLAGGPTDTQYF
TRBV5-1,CASRGGQEWYEQYF
TRBV27,CASRQQGVNYGYTF
TRBV11-2,CASSLDRNTEAFF
TRBV5-1,CASSFGNPARQGTGETQYF
TRBV7-6,CASSIKRESTDTQYF
TRBV3-1/TRBV3-2,CASSWGEATQYF
TRBV5-4,CASSPVGGRAVETQYF
TRBV20-1,CSASWKRSNTETQYF
TRBV15,CATSRRRGQGVEKLFF